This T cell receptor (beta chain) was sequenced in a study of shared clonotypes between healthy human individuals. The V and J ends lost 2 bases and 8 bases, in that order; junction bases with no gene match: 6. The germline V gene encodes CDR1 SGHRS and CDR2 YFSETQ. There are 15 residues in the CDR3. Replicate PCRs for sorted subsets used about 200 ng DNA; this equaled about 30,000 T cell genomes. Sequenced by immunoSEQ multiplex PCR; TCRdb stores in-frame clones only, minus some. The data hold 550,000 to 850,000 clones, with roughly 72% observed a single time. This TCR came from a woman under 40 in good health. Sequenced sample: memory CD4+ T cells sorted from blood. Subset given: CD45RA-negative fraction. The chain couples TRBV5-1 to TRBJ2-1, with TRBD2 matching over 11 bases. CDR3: CASSFSGRVPHEQFF. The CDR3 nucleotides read TGCGCCAGCAGCTTTAGCGGGAGGGTCCCCCATGAGCAGTTCTTC.